What follows describes a single T cell receptor beta chain. At least ten counts were recorded for this clonotype. No cognate antigen has been identified for it. Base quality data are lacking; no much larger clone is found one base away. These data originate in a study of T cell repertoires in cytomegalovirus infection (dated by TCRdb to between 2019 and 2020). Background for the entire study: Donor HLA type was relevant to the analysis, because carriage of CMV infection together with the matching HLA type was indicated by public TCR beta signatures. What the research found in general, with its limitations: The ex vivo response was dominated by HLA-C-restricted CMV-specific TCR beta clonotypes, and the single most frequent clonotype in two of eight donors was supplied by these HLA-C-restricted clonotypes. Carriers of CMV infection plus the relevant HLA type were discriminated by the cumulative frequency of public TCR beta family members in the study cohort and in an independent approximately 350-donor cohort.

TCRdb shows the sequencer as Illumina HiSeq 1500. TCRdb reran the public reads through fastp at Q25 and MiXCR, keeping productive beta chains. Each CDR3 protein gets just one entry, which takes the most common genes and DNA from the rows behind it. For this sample the table gives some 300,000 distinct CDR3 sequences, of which around 9.6% were detected only once. Approximately 2.4% of the sample lies in the top ten. Here V drops 4 bases and J drops 2 bases, and the junction holds 5 bases not matched to any gene. Counted from cysteine to phenylalanine, this CDR3 has 15 amino acids. The kept DNA is CDR3 alone, 45 bases in frame from the first base. CDR1 is given as ENHRY and CDR2 as SYGVKD, both from the germline V gene.

This TCR was sampled from a human donor in good health (CMV status not recorded). Some clones in this sample may be carry-over from other donors' samples. The chain is assembled from TRBV10-3 and TRBJ2-3, with 8 central nucleotides matching TRBD1. The sequenced material came from PBMCs. The sequenced DNA is TGTGCCATCAGTGCGGGACAGGCCATCACAGATACGCAGTATTTT. This codes for CAISAGQAITDTQYF.